These 3 T cell receptor beta chains were sequenced from one sample in a study of blood T cells in healthy people across ages (dated by TCRdb to the mid-2010s). Library method: 5' RACE. The data were produced on an Illumina HiSeq 2500. A second PCR of roughly 7 to 11 cycles was performed with a sample-barcoded 5' primer and a J-beta primer mix. TCRdb ran its own pipeline on the public reads, namely fastp trimming at Q25 and MiXCR clone calling, and kept in-frame beta chains. Identical CDR3 protein sequences are pooled into one entry, listed with their most common genes and DNA. Across this sample there are hundreds of thousands of distinct CDR3 sequences, with about 21% seen only once. The leading ten clones occupy roughly 3.9% of the sample. Sequencing was performed on blood. These receptors were taken from a man between 65 and 85 years old in good health.

The chain links TRBV27 to TRBJ2-7; D is possibly TRBD2 (6 bases). Looked up from germline, CDR1 is MNHEY and CDR2 is SMNVEV (reference sequence). V lost 2 bases and J 3 bases, leaving 11 bases between the germline ends. The CDR3 runs 14 residues. The CDR3 reads CASSLIGGNYEQYF. In DNA form, the CDR3 reads TGTGCCAGCAGTTTAATTGGCGGGAACTACGAGCAGTACTTC.

A few counts support this clonotype. V and J are TRBV2 and TRBJ2-7, with 9 bases aligning to TRBD1. The trim removed 7 bases at V and 6 bases at J, leaving 7 bases unmatched. The CDR3 totals 13 residues. Germline CDR1 is SNHLY and CDR2 is FYNNEI. The CDR3 sequence is CASKGQGGSEQYF. The CDR3 bases are TGTGCCAGCAAGGGACAGGGTGGTTCCGAGCAGTACTTC.

This clonotype showed up many times. The chain uses TRBV20-1 and TRBJ2-5, with 13 bases fitting TRBD2. The CDR3 is 16 residues long. V dropped 0 bases and J dropped 4; count of bases not matched to a gene: 5. Germline-derived CDR1 and CDR2 are DFQATT and SNEGSKA (reference sequence). The DNA for the CDR3 is TGCAGTGCTAGAGAGGCCGGGACTAGCGGGACAGAGACCCAGTACTTC. It translates to CSAREAGTSGTETQYF.